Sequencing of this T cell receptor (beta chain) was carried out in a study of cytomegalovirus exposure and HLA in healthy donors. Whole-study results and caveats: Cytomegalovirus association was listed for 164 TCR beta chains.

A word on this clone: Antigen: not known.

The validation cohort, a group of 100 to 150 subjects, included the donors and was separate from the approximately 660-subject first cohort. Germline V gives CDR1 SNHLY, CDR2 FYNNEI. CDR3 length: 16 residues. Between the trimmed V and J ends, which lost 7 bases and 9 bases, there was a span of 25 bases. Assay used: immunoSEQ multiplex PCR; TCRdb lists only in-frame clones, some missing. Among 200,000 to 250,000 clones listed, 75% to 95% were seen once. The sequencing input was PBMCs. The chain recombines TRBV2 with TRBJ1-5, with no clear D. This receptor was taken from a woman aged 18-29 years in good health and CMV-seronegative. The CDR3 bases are TGTGCCAGCACCATGAGGTCGAGGGCCGGTGTTGGGCCCCAGCATTTT. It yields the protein CASTMRSRAGVGPQHF. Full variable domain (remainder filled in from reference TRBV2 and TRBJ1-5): EPEVTQTPSHQVTQMGQEVILRCVPISNHLYFYWYRQILGQKVEFLVSFYNNEISEKSEIFDDQFSVERPDGSNFTLKIRSTKLEDSAMYFCASTMRSRAGVGPQHFGDGTRLSIL.